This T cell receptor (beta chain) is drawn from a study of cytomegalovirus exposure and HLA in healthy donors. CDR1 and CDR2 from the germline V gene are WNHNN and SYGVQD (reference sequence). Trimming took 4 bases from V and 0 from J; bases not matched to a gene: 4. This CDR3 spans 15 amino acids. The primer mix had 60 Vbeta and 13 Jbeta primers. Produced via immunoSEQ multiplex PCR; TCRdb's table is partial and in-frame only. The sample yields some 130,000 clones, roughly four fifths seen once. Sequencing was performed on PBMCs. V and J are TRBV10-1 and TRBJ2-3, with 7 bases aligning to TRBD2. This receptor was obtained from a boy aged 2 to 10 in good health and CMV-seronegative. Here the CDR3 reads CASSALAASTDTQYF. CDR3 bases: TGCGCCAGCAGTGCCCTAGCGGCGAGCACAGATACGCAGTATTTT.